The entry that follows covers one T cell receptor beta chain sequence. Its antigen remains unknown. TCRdb analysed the 5' RACE reads with MiXCR anew, one entry per CDR3 protein. The table lists 470,000 or so distinct CDR3 sequences, approximately 24% of them singletons. This sample is drawn from a study of identical twins. Study-level results: In drawing conclusions, the study used cross-sectional statistical analysis and did not follow the same donors. Invariant MAIT and iNKT cells may have partly biased zero-insertion analyses.

The sample also formed part of further work on T cells expressing NK-cell markers. That work states: Within the sequenced cohort of eight donors, seven exhibited HCMV seropositivity and one was seronegative.

The origin of this receptor is a woman aged 18-29 years in good health. The material sequenced was CD4+ T cells sorted from blood.

This CDR3 is CSAHLAGVADTQYF. CDR3 in DNA: TGCAGTGCGCATCTAGCGGGAGTAGCAGATACGCAGTATTTT. V usage is TRBV20-1 and J usage is TRBJ2-3; 10 bases agree with TRBD2. The V gene end was trimmed by 6 bases and the J gene end by 4 bases; junction bases not matched to a gene: 7. Germline values: CDR1 DFQATT, CDR2 SNEGSKA (reference sequence). The CDR3 has 14 amino acids.